This T cell receptor beta chain is from a study of blood T cell repertoires in COVID-19. This CDR3 spans 13 amino acids. The germline V and J ends were trimmed by 3 bases and 8 bases, with 14 bases remaining between them. Germline CDR1 is GTSNPN and CDR2 is SVGIG (reference sequence). Assay: immunoSEQ multiplex PCR; the TCRdb copy retains only in-frame clones and omits some. The table has tens of thousands of clones, under 90% seen once. The sequencing input was peripheral blood. This sequence joins TRBV30 and TRBJ2-1; D perhaps matches TRBD2 (6 bases). This clonotype originated in a man in his fifties with COVID-19, enrolled during active disease. The CDR3 DNA is TGTGCCTGGAGCATCACGGGGGTATATGAGCAGTTCTTC. It yields the protein CAWSITGVYEQFF.